This T cell receptor (beta chain) was profiled in a study of T cell responses to AZD1222 COVID-19 vaccine. Study outcomes and limitations: It should be noted that donors were predominantly white British and more often female, and clonal diversity was possibly underestimated. Among vaccine-associated CD4 TCRs, coverage spanned spike, with dominance at 160-218 and 743-854. With two AZD1222 doses given, Spike-specific TCR breadth and depth both rose.

With regard to this clone: Its cognate antigen is unknown.

Using immunoSEQ multiplex PCR, the repertoire was profiled, and TCRdb retains in-frame clones only, with some absent. The table records 180,000 or so clones, 92% of them present only once. This CDR3 comprises 15 residues. In germline, CDR1 is SEHNR, CDR2 FQNEAQ (reference sequence). With 2 bases removed from V and 0 bases from J, the gap between germline ends came to 8 bases. Pooling covered second doses at about 4 or about 12 weeks. Source: peripheral blood, taken 28 days after the second AZD1222 dose. This TCR came from an adult who received the AZD1222 COVID-19 vaccine. The gene calls are TRBV7-9 and TRBJ2-1, with D perhaps TRBD2 (5 bases). The CDR3 sequence: CASSLRGSSYNEQFF. In DNA form, the CDR3 reads TGTGCCAGCAGCTTACGGGGAAGCTCCTACAATGAGCAGTTCTTC.